The clone carrying this T cell receptor (beta chain) came up many times. As the template, RNA transcripts were used to amplify TCR beta CDR3 regions. A first-round RT-PCR used HTBI primers, followed by a second-round multiplex PCR. TCRdb reprocessed the multiplex PCR reads with MiXCR, giving one entry per CDR3 protein. Of about 400,000 distinct CDR3 sequences in the sample, around 16% were seen once. The CDR3 runs 17 residues. V gave up 0 bases and J gave up 5 bases; unmatched junction bases: 12. Germline lookup yields CDR1 MNHEY and CDR2 SVGEGT. This entry is derived from a study of Graves' ophthalmopathy and Graves' hyperthyroidism.

The receptor's source is a woman aged 18-35 years with Graves' ophthalmopathy. The V gene is TRBV6-2 or TRBV6-3, the J gene TRBJ2-7; 8 bases are shared with TRBD2. The sequenced sample consisted of peripheral blood. The DNA for the CDR3 is TGTGCCAGCAGTTACTCGGGACTAGAGGCAAATACAGACGAGCAGTACTTC. Its translation is CASSYSGLEANTDEQYF.